The T cell receptor beta chain under discussion was sequenced for a study of metastatic and nonmetastatic thyroid tumors. Study in general: Across peripheral blood and tumor or nodule tissue samples taken from malignant and benign thyroid patients, the repertoires were compared with one another. Study results and caveats: Across blood and tumor, TCR beta diversity in malignant thyroid tumors was reportedly significantly higher than in benign nodules.

Before thyroid surgery, none of the patients had received any treatment. This CDR3 is 14 amino acids long. Per germline, CDR1 GTSNPN and CDR2 SVGIG (reference sequence). Between the trimmed V and J ends, which lost 4 bases and 2 bases, there was a span of 14 bases. Study processing details: To classify distant metastasis in papillary thyroid cancer, a model was built from CDR3 differences across clinicopathological groups. TCRdb reprocessed the PCR reads via MiXCR. In this record, the V and J calls reflect TCRdb's handling and not the investigators' own analysis. The sample lists 53,000 or so clones; around 20% were seen once. Notes on this clone: The target antigen is unknown.

The origin of this receptor is a female donor with papillary thyroid cancer or a benign thyroid nodule (not recorded which). Some clones in this sample may be carry-over from other donors' samples. Sequencing input: blood. V is TRBV30 and J is TRBJ1-2, with TRBD1 as a possible D gene (5 bases). The DNA of the CDR3 is TGTGCCTGGAAAAGGGACGGGGGGAACTATGGCTACACCTTC. Translating gives CAWKRDGGNYGYTF.